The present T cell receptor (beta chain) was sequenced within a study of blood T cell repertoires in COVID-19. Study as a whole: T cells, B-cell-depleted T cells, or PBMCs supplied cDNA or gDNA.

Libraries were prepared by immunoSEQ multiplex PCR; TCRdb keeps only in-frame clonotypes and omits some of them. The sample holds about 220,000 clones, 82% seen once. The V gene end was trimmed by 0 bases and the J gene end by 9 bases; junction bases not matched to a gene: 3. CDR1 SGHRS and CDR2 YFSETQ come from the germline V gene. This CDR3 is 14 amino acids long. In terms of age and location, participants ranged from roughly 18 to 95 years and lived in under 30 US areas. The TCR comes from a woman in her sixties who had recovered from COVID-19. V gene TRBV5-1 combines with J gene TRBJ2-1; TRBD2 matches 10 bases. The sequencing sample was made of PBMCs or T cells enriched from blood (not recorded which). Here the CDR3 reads CASSLVSGRGEQFF. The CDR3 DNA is TGCGCCAGCAGCTTGGTAAGCGGGAGGGGTGAGCAGTTCTTC.